A single sample gave rise to the 18 T cell receptor beta chains below, sequenced in a study of technical replicates of blood from a handful of donors. The protocol was immunoSEQ multiplex PCR, while the TCRdb copy is restricted to in-frame clones and leaves out a portion. The sample includes 80,000 or so clones, 98% seen only once; the top ten take around 0.15%. Sample: T cells isolated from PBMCs. All receptors derive from a human donor in good health.

The rearrangement uses TRBV5-1 and TRBJ2-3; 10 nucleotides align to TRBD2. J gave up 6 bases and V 3 bases, and 16 bases lay outside the gene matches. CDR1 is SGHRS and CDR2 is YFSETQ in the germline V gene. The CDR3 has 18 residues. CDR3: CASSSVLAGGLQLDTQYF. Here the CDR3 DNA reads TGCGCCAGCAGCTCGGTTTTAGCGGGAGGACTTCAATTGGATACGCAGTATTTT.

The V gene is TRBV5-1, the J gene TRBJ2-5; perhaps TRBD2 as D (5 bases). With the DNA end fitting TRBJ2-7 better, the J assignment may be wrong. Per the germline V gene, CDR1 is SGHRS and CDR2 is YFSETQ. This CDR3 contains 15 residues. The DNA of the CDR3 is TGCGCCAGCAGCTTGGGGATTAGCGAATCCTACGAGCAGTACTTC. The encoded protein is CASSLGISESYEQYF.

The chain carries TRBV6-5 and TRBJ1-1; a possible D gene is TRBD1 (6 bases). The V end lost 2 bases, the J end lost 5 bases, and 15 bases lay between the germline ends. The CDR3 loop spans 15 amino acids. Germline V lookup: CDR1 MNHEY, CDR2 SVGAGI. DNA for the CDR3: TGTGCCAGCAGTTACAATTCGCGAGGGGGTACTGAAGCTTTCTTT. Its protein product is CASSYNSRGGTEAFF.

The chain links TRBV5-4 to TRBJ2-1; D not certain. V lost 0 bases, J lost 2 bases, and 6 bases lay in between. This CDR3 has 14 residues. CDR1 is SGHNT, CDR2 YYREEE, per germline (reference sequence). CDR3 in DNA: TGTGCCAGCAGCTTGGATAGCACCTACAATGAGCAGTTCTTC. This encodes CASSLDSTYNEQFF.

The CDR3 DNA is TGTGCCAGCAGCTTAACCGCGGGGGGGTTCTATGGCTACACCTTC. Its translation: CASSLTAGGFYGYTF. The V gene is TRBV7-8, the J gene TRBJ1-2, with D possibly TRBD1 on 5 matching bases. V lost 2 bases, J lost 4 bases, and 14 bases lay in between. Germline V gene lookup returns CDR1 SGHVS and CDR2 FQNEAQ. The CDR3 contains 15 residues. Supplemented by reference TRBV7-8 and TRBJ1-2, the full variable domain reads GAGVSQSPRYKVAKRGQDVALRCDPISGHVSLFWYQQALGQGPEFLTYFQNEAQLDKSGLPSDRFFAERPEGSVSTLKIQRTQQEDSAVYLCASSLTAGGFYGYTFGSGTRLTVV.

As DNA, the CDR3 is TGTGCCAGCAGTGAATCTGGGACAGGCTATGGCTACACCTTC. Residues: CASSESGTGYGYTF. The rearrangement links TRBV6-1 to TRBJ1-2; 8 bases are shared with TRBD1. V shed 2 bases and J 4 bases; nucleotides not matched to a gene: 3. Germline lookup yields CDR1 MNHNS and CDR2 SASEGT. The CDR3 is made up of 14 amino acids.

V is TRBV7-6 and J is TRBJ2-7; 8 bases align to TRBD1. Germline V gene data show CDR1 as SGHVS and CDR2 as FNYEAQ. CDR3 length: 16 amino acids. V shed 1 base, J shed 0 bases, and the junction held 5 bases outside the gene matches. The CDR3 reads CASSLVVTGGSYEQYF. CDR3 sequence (DNA): TGTGCCAGCAGCTTAGTCGTCACAGGGGGCTCCTACGAGCAGTACTTC.

The J gene is TRBJ2-1, the V gene TRBV14, with TRBD2 matching over 15 bases. After removal of 4 bases from V and 5 bases from J, the junction contained 9 bases not matched to a gene. CDR1 and CDR2 from the germline V gene are SGHDN and FVKESK. The CDR3 loop spans 18 amino acids. CDR3 nucleotide sequence: TGTGCCAGCAGCCGCACCGGGACTAGCGGGAGGTGGGACAATGAGCAGTTCTTC. This translates into CASSRTGTSGRWDNEQFF.

The CDR3 loop reads CASSARTGKTGELFF. CDR3 in DNA: TGTGCCAGCAGCGCCCGAACAGGGAAAACCGGGGAGCTGTTTTTT. The V call is TRBV9, the J call TRBJ2-2; a weak D match, TRBD1 (6 bases). This CDR3 spans 15 amino acids. Between the trimmed V and J ends, which lost 3 bases and 5 bases, there was a span of 14 bases. Per germline, CDR1 SGDLS and CDR2 YYNGEE.

This chain uses TRBV6-1 with TRBJ2-3; 7 positions match TRBD1. J lost 2 bases, V lost 9 bases, and 5 bases had no gene match. CDR3 length: 13 amino acids. From germline, CDR1 is MNHNS and CDR2 SASEGT. CDR3 sequence: CASRDSLTDTQYF. Written as DNA, the CDR3 is TGTGCCAGTCGGGACAGCCTCACAGATACGCAGTATTTT.

The J gene is TRBJ2-4, the V gene TRBV2; 7 bases map to TRBD2. This CDR3 region has 11 residues. Germline CDR1 SNHLY, CDR2 FYNNEI. V dropped 7 bases and J dropped 11; count of bases not matched to a gene: 5. The CDR3 is CASTRAGLQYF. The CDR3 DNA sequence: TGTGCCAGCACCAGAGCGGGGCTTCAGTACTTC.

The genes are TRBV4-1 and TRBJ1-1, with D possibly TRBD1 on 6 matching bases. V lost 4 bases and J 0 bases, leaving 18 bases between the germline ends. Germline V lookup: CDR1 MGHRA, CDR2 YSYEKL. This CDR3 has 17 amino acids. The CDR3 loop is CASSPLSGAAMNTEAFF. CDR3 sequence (DNA): TGCGCCAGCAGCCCTCTTTCAGGGGCTGCGATGAACACTGAAGCTTTCTTT.

This rearrangement joins TRBV6-5 to TRBJ2-7, with 8 positions matching TRBD1. V dropped 7 bases and J dropped 1; count of bases not matched to a gene: 6. Germline CDR1 and CDR2: MNHEY and SVGAGI. This CDR3 is 14 amino acids long. CDR3 protein: CASKMTGASYEQYF. DNA of the CDR3: TGTGCCAGCAAAATGACAGGGGCTTCCTACGAGCAGTACTTC.

The rearrangement joins TRBV11-2 to TRBJ2-2; D is unclear. The germline V and J ends were trimmed by 4 bases and 1 base, with 4 bases remaining between them. Germline CDR1 and CDR2: SGHAT and FQNNGV. This CDR3 has 13 residues. This CDR3 reads CASSSGNTGELFF. CDR3 DNA sequence: TGTGCCAGCAGCTCAGGGAACACCGGGGAGCTGTTTTTT.

The rearrangement uses TRBV6-5 and TRBJ1-1; D call uncertain. Between the trimmed V and J ends, which lost 6 bases and 10 bases, there was a span of 18 bases. Germline values: CDR1 MNHEY, CDR2 SVGAGI. CDR3 length: 13 amino acids. CDR3: CASSPREGRGAFF. CDR3 DNA sequence: TGTGCCAGCAGCCCTCGCGAGGGTAGAGGAGCTTTCTTT.

The chain uses TRBV19 and TRBJ1-1; D remains unclear. The V gene lost 4 bases and the J gene lost 11 bases, with 14 bases spanning the gap. The CDR3 contains 12 residues. Germline CDR1 is LNHDA and CDR2 is SQIVND (reference sequence). CDR3 DNA: TGTGCCAGTAGTACCGGACGGCCGGGGGCTTTCTTT. The encoded protein is CASSTGRPGAFF.

The V call is TRBV5-1, the J call TRBJ2-7; TRBD2 matches at 9 bases. This CDR3 is built from 17 residues. J lost 2 bases, V lost 4 bases, and 13 bases had no gene match. Germline lookup yields CDR1 SGHRS and CDR2 YFSETQ. The chain's CDR3 is CASSTSPPAGGTYEQYF. The CDR3 nucleotides are TGCGCCAGCAGCACCTCCCCTCCAGCGGGAGGTACCTACGAGCAGTACTTC.

The chain combines TRBV2 with TRBJ1-1, with D possibly being TRBD1 (5 bases). Deletions cut 8 bases from V and 1 base from J, with 14 bases between. Germline V gives CDR1 SNHLY, CDR2 FYNNEI. The CDR3 spans 14 residues. CDR3 DNA: TGTGCCAGCGGATCAGGGCGCCGGAACACTGAAGCTTTCTTT. Amino acids: CASGSGRRNTEAFF.